These 29 T cell receptor beta chains came from one sample sequenced in a study of blood T cell repertoires in COVID-19. The data were produced by immunoSEQ multiplex PCR, yet TCRdb's version contains in-frame clones alone and is incomplete. The table has roughly 60,000 clones, over 75% seen once. Sequencing was done on a sample of peripheral blood. Receptors originate from a man aged 50-60 years with active COVID-19.

V and J are TRBV7-2 and TRBJ1-6; the match to TRBD1 covers 9 bases. CDR1 and CDR2 (germline): SGHTA, FQGNSA. Trimming cost V 3 bases and J 4 bases; bases outside gene matches: 7. The CDR3 sequence is 17 residues long. CDR3 bases: TGTGCCAGCAGCTTCTCACAGGGGGCTTTTTATAATTCACCCCTCCACTTT. It yields the protein CASSFSQGAFYNSPLHF.

The chain links TRBV5-4 to TRBJ2-2, with 9 bases fitting TRBD2. Germline V lookup: CDR1 SGHNT, CDR2 YYREEE (reference sequence). Trimming removed 1 base from V and 2 bases from J; junction bases left unmatched: 6. This CDR3 spans 17 amino acids. The CDR3 coding sequence is TGTGCCAGCAGCTTGTCATTAGCGGGGGCAAACACCGGGGAGCTGTTTTTT. It is translated as CASSLSLAGANTGELFF. Using reference TRBV5-4 and TRBJ2-2 for the parts outside the CDR3, the full variable domain is ETGVTQSPTHLIKTRGQQVTLRCSSQSGHNTVSWYQQALGQGPQFIFQYYREEENGRGNFPPRFSGLQFPNYSSELNVNALELDDSALYLCASSLSLAGANTGELFFGEGSRLTVL.

The CDR3 bases are TGCGCCAGCAGTGATGCTGTTCAGAATCAGCCCCAGCATTTT. Translating it yields CASSDAVQNQPQHF. The J gene is TRBJ1-5, the V gene TRBV10-2; D remains ambiguous. The germline CDR1 and CDR2 sequences are WSHSY and SAAADI. This CDR3 comprises 14 residues. The V and J ends lost 3 bases and 4 bases respectively, with 10 bases between them.

The gene calls are TRBV9 and TRBJ2-1; a weak D match, TRBD2 (7 bases). This CDR3 has 17 residues. The germline gives CDR1 SGDLS, CDR2 YYNGEE. The V gene lost 4 bases and the J gene lost 8 bases, with 25 bases spanning the gap. The CDR3 sequence: CASSPQAGATVWYEQFF. The DNA for the CDR3 is TGTGCCAGCAGCCCTCAGGCGGGGGCCACGGTCTGGTATGAGCAGTTCTTC.

This sequence joins TRBV6-5 and TRBJ1-2; 12 bases fit TRBD1. CDR1 and CDR2 from the germline V gene are MNHEY and SVGAGI. This CDR3 spans 14 amino acids. V shed 8 bases and J 1 base; nucleotides not matched to a gene: 2. The CDR3 DNA reads TGTGCCAGCGGGACAGGGGGCCGTAACTATGGCTACACCTTC. Translated: CASGTGGRNYGYTF.

This rearrangement joins TRBV12-3 or TRBV12-4 to TRBJ1-1; D ambiguous. The CDR3 runs to 11 residues. V was cut by 5 bases and J by 6 bases, with 7 bases left in between. CDR3 loop: CASSLAAEAFF. CDR3 bases: TGTGCCAGCAGTCTGGCCGCTGAAGCTTTCTTT.

The rearrangement joins TRBV2 to TRBJ1-1; D gene unclear. CDR3 length: 14 residues. The V and J ends lost 6 bases and 1 base respectively, with 12 bases between them. Per germline, CDR1 SNHLY and CDR2 FYNNEI. The DNA for the CDR3 is TGTGCCAGCAGGAGGGCAGGCAGGAACACTGAAGCTTTCTTT. Residues: CASRRAGRNTEAFF.

This clone was picked up one time. The V gene is TRBV12-3 or TRBV12-4, the J gene TRBJ2-7; tentatively, D is TRBD2 (5 bases). The V gene lost 6 bases and the J gene lost 3 bases, with 9 bases spanning the gap. The CDR3 has 12 residues. The CDR3 DNA sequence: TGTGCCAGCAGCTCCGGGGTCTACGAGCAGTACTTC. Translating gives CASSSGVYEQYF.

The chain joins TRBV11-2 to TRBJ1-6; 10 positions match TRBD1. V dropped 4 bases and J dropped 9; count of bases not matched to a gene: 15. CDR1 and CDR2 from the germline V gene are SGHAT and FQNNGV. The CDR3 sequence is 18 residues long. CDR3 sequence (DNA): TGTGCCAGCAGCTCTATAAAGGGGGACAGGGGACGGATTTCACCCCTCCACTTT. This codes for CASSSIKGDRGRISPLHF.

This chain connects TRBV3-1 (or the pseudogene TRBV3-2) to TRBJ1-1; no firm D call. The V end was cut by 3 bases, the J end by 4 bases, with 6 bases between. This CDR3 is 12 amino acids long. CDR1 and CDR2 from the germline V gene are LGHDT and YNNKEL (reference sequence). The CDR3 region has the DNA TGTGCCAGCAGCCATAAATTCACTGAAGCTTTCTTT. Its translation: CASSHKFTEAFF.

CDR3 nucleotide sequence: TGTGCCAGCGGATCCTCCATCGACACCTATGGCTACACCTTC. This codes for CASGSSIDTYGYTF. The chain joins TRBV28 to TRBJ1-2; D ambiguous. This CDR3 has 14 amino acids. CDR1 is MDHEN, CDR2 SYDVKM, per germline. Trimming pared 8 bases from V and 4 bases from J, leaving 17 bases between.

This clone appeared a single time. This CDR3 reads CAWSVPGQVYGYTF. The CDR3 region has the DNA TGTGCCTGGAGTGTACCGGGACAGGTTTACGGCTACACCTTC. The V call is TRBV30, the J call TRBJ1-2; 8 nucleotides agree with TRBD1. Germline V gene sequence: CDR1 GTSNPN, CDR2 SVGIG (reference sequence). J gave up 8 bases and V 0 bases, and 8 bases lay outside the gene matches. This CDR3 is 14 amino acids long.

The CDR3, as DNA: TGTGCCACCAGCAGAGATCTTGGCTCAGTGGCTAACACCGGGGAGCTGTTTTTT. It codes for CATSRDLGSVANTGELFF. The chain recombines TRBV15 with TRBJ2-2; no clear D. This CDR3 has 18 residues. Germline CDR1 and CDR2: LNHNV and YYDKDF (reference sequence). V was cut by 0 bases and J by 2 bases, with 16 bases left in between.

The J gene is TRBJ2-5, the V gene TRBV19, with TRBD2 matching 8 bases. Germline-derived CDR1 and CDR2 are LNHDA and SQIVND (reference sequence). V lost 4 bases to trimming and J lost 6 bases; unmatched junction nucleotides: 7. The CDR3 covers 14 residues. The CDR3 loop is CASSKAGGVKTQYF. The CDR3 DNA reads as TGTGCCAGTAGTAAGGCGGGGGGTGTGAAGACCCAGTACTTC.

The rearrangement uses TRBV3-1 (or the pseudogene TRBV3-2) and TRBJ2-1; TRBD2 is a possible D gene (6 bases). CDR1 and CDR2 from the germline V gene are LGHDT and YNNKEL (reference sequence). The CDR3 consists of 14 residues. V dropped 3 bases and J dropped 10 bases, with 16 bases sitting between them. The CDR3 is CASSQVGGVQEQFF. The CDR3 DNA reads as TGTGCCAGCAGCCAGGTTGGAGGGGTCCAAGAGCAGTTCTTC.

The rearrangement links TRBV19 to TRBJ2-1, with TRBD2 identical over 7 bases. The CDR3 covers 15 residues. V gave up 3 bases and J gave up 1 base; unmatched junction bases: 3. The germline gives CDR1 LNHDA, CDR2 SQIVND (reference sequence). CDR3 residues: CASSIERGSYNEQFF. CDR3 nucleotide sequence: TGTGCCAGTAGTATCGAGCGGGGTTCCTACAATGAGCAGTTCTTC.

The rearrangement links TRBV7-9 to TRBJ1-1; 7 bases match TRBD1. The V segment lost 5 bases and the J segment 1 base; nucleotides outside the gene matches: 4. Germline V gene data show CDR1 as SEHNR and CDR2 as FQNEAQ (reference sequence). The CDR3 runs 14 residues. CDR3 nucleotides: TGTGCCAGCAGCGCACAGGGGTCGAACACTGAAGCTTTCTTT. Protein: CASSAQGSNTEAFF. The full variable domain, rest sourced from reference TRBV7-9 and TRBJ1-1, is DTGVSQNPRHKITKRGQNVTFRCDPISEHNRLYWYRQTLGQGPEFLTYFQNEAQLEKSRLLSDRFSAERPKGSFSTLEIQRTEQGDSAMYLCASSAQGSNTEAFFGQGTRLTVV.

CDR3 nucleotides: TGTGCCAGCAGCCTTAGGAGGGGGCGGGGAGCAGGGACCCAGTACTTC. Protein product: CASSLRRGRGAGTQYF. The J gene is TRBJ2-5, the V gene TRBV7-6, with TRBD1 as a possible D gene (7 bases). The CDR3 has 16 amino acids. The V end was cut by 5 bases, the J end by 7 bases, with 23 bases between. Per the germline V gene, CDR1 is SGHVS and CDR2 is FNYEAQ.

The chain joins TRBV5-8 to TRBJ2-7; 7 bases match TRBD1. This CDR3 has 14 amino acids. V shed 4 bases, J shed 2 bases, and the junction held 6 bases outside the gene matches. Germline-derived CDR1 and CDR2 are SGHTS and YDEGEE. The CDR3 reads CASSGRDRTYEQYF. The DNA for the CDR3 is TGTGCCAGCAGCGGCCGGGACAGAACCTACGAGCAGTACTTC.

The rearrangement uses TRBV25-1 and TRBJ1-3; D gene uncertain. Germline CDR1 MGHDK, CDR2 SYGVNS. This CDR3 has 13 residues. Trimming removed 9 bases at V and 4 bases at J, with 13 bases between. CDR3 sequence reads: CASKDSGGNTIYF. CDR3 bases: TGTGCCAGTAAGGACTCCGGGGGAAACACCATATATTTT.

This clone has just one count. This chain connects TRBV12-5 to TRBJ2-5; a possible D gene is TRBD2 (6 bases). Deletions cut 2 bases from V and 5 bases from J, with 21 bases between. From germline, CDR1 is LGHNT and CDR2 FRNRAP. This CDR3 contains 17 residues. CDR3 in amino acids: CASGLSSRDFGGETQYF. The CDR3 bases are TGTGCTAGTGGTTTGTCCAGCCGGGACTTTGGAGGGGAGACCCAGTACTTC.

The chain combines TRBV5-1 with TRBJ1-2; possibly TRBD1 for D (6 bases). Germline loops: CDR1 SGHRS, CDR2 YFSETQ. This CDR3 contains 13 residues. Trimming stripped 7 bases from V and 4 bases from J, with 14 bases between. The CDR3 DNA reads as TGCGCCAGCGGGGACACCCTTGGCTATGGCTACACCTTC. It is translated as CASGDTLGYGYTF.

This sequence joins TRBV6-5 and TRBJ1-5; 8 bases are shared with TRBD1. Germline CDR1 is MNHEY and CDR2 is SVGAGI. This CDR3 comprises 12 residues. V lost 10 bases, J lost 9 bases, and 8 bases stayed unmatched. CDR3 in amino acids: CATGTGPGPQHF. The CDR3 DNA sequence: TGTGCCACCGGGACAGGCCCAGGGCCCCAGCATTTT.

The chain couples TRBV19 to TRBJ2-7; TRBD1 aligns across 7 bases. The CDR3 totals 13 residues. CDR1 is LNHDA, CDR2 SQIVND, per germline (reference sequence). The ends lost 5 bases at V and 3 bases at J; junction bases unmatched: 4. CDR3 region: CASSPGQVYEQYF. The CDR3 DNA follows: TGTGCCAGTAGTCCAGGACAGGTCTACGAGCAGTACTTC.

V is TRBV10-3 and J is TRBJ1-1; no firm D call. The germline V and J ends were trimmed by 6 bases and 1 base, with 12 bases remaining between them. Looked up from germline, CDR1 is ENHRY and CDR2 is SYGVKD. The CDR3 consists of 14 residues. CDR3 DNA: TGTGCCATCAGCCCAGGTGGGAGGAACACTGAAGCTTTCTTT. It yields the protein CAISPGGRNTEAFF.

This sequence joins TRBV28 and TRBJ2-3, with D hard to call. The CDR3 is 15 amino acids. Trimming left V 5 bases short and J 2 bases short, with 14 bases between. Per the germline V gene, CDR1 is MDHEN and CDR2 is SYDVKM. Here the CDR3 DNA reads TGTGCCAGCAGTGCCGAACAGCTATCCACAGATACGCAGTATTTT. The encoded protein is CASSAEQLSTDTQYF.

This chain connects TRBV5-1 to TRBJ2-3; no firm D call. V dropped 3 bases and J dropped 1 base, with 15 bases sitting between them. Germline-derived CDR1 and CDR2 are SGHRS and YFSETQ. This CDR3 spans 16 amino acids. Here the CDR3 reads CASSSSGDPGTDTQYF. CDR3 nucleotides: TGCGCCAGCAGCTCGTCAGGCGACCCTGGCACAGATACGCAGTATTTT.

The V call is TRBV19, the J call TRBJ1-6, with D hard to call. This CDR3 has 14 amino acids. CDR1 is LNHDA, CDR2 SQIVND, per germline (reference sequence). Trimming pared 3 bases from V and 9 bases from J, leaving 12 bases between. CDR3 region: CASSIETLGSPLHF. In nucleotides, the CDR3 is TGTGCCAGTAGTATCGAGACATTGGGTTCACCCCTCCACTTT.

A few counts support this clone. This chain uses TRBV5-1 with TRBJ1-5; a possible D gene is TRBD1 (6 bases). Deletions cut 3 bases from V and 0 bases from J, with 13 bases between. This CDR3 is built from 16 residues. The germline V gene encodes CDR1 SGHRS and CDR2 YFSETQ. Written as DNA, the CDR3 is TGCGCCAGCAGCTGGACAGTTGGGTATAGCAATCAGCCCCAGCATTTT. It is translated as CASSWTVGYSNQPQHF.